These 21 T cell receptor beta chains were all obtained from the same sample, sequenced in a study of blood T cell repertoires in COVID-19. TCRdb's table, derived via immunoSEQ multiplex PCR, lists solely in-frame clones and lacks some. The sample lists a few hundred thousand clones; approximately 85% were seen once. The material sequenced was PBMCs or T cells enriched from blood (not recorded which). These TCRs come from a woman between 50 and 59 years old who had recovered from COVID-19.

The rearrangement links TRBV5-5 to TRBJ2-3; 7 positions match TRBD2. Trimming at V came to 3 bases and at J to 1 base, leaving 8 bases not matched to a gene. The CDR3 length is 16 residues. The germline V gene encodes CDR1 SGHKS and CDR2 YYEKEE (reference sequence). The DNA for the CDR3 is TGTGCCAGCAGCTCCATCCCGGGACTACGCACAGATACGCAGTATTTT. This sequence encodes CASSSIPGLRTDTQYF.

V gene TRBV9 combines with J gene TRBJ1-1, with D unresolved. Trimming took 1 base from V and 3 from J, leaving 7 bases between them. CDR1 and CDR2 from the germline V gene are SGDLS and YYNGEE. CDR3 size: 13 residues. This CDR3 is CASSVRGDTEAFF. Here the CDR3 DNA reads TGTGCCAGCAGCGTACGGGGAGACACTGAAGCTTTCTTT.

The rearrangement uses TRBV28 and TRBJ1-1; 7 nucleotides agree with TRBD1. The germline V gene encodes CDR1 MDHEN and CDR2 SYDVKM. The trim removed 5 bases at V and 1 base at J, leaving 4 bases unmatched. This CDR3 region has 14 residues. In nucleotides, the CDR3 is TGTGCCAGCAGTCGGACAGGTTGGAACACTGAAGCTTTCTTT. Protein product: CASSRTGWNTEAFF.

This chain joins TRBV3-1 (or the pseudogene TRBV3-2) and TRBJ1-2; D remains ambiguous. This CDR3 contains 12 residues. Trimming shortened V by 2 bases and J by 8 bases, and 9 bases separated the two germline ends. The V gene's germline CDR1 is LGHDT and CDR2 YNNKEL (reference sequence). The CDR3 here is CASSQIQFGYTF. The CDR3 DNA sequence: TGTGCCAGCAGCCAAATACAGTTCGGCTACACCTTC.

This clone occurred once. The chain employs TRBV19 and TRBJ1-2, with D possibly matching TRBD1 (6 bases). With 4 bases removed from V and 8 bases from J, the gap between germline ends came to 11 bases. The CDR3 is 12 amino acids. CDR1 is LNHDA and CDR2 is SQIVND in the germline V gene (reference sequence). The DNA for the CDR3 is TGTGCCAGTAGTACAGGACAGCGCGGCTACACCTTC. This encodes CASSTGQRGYTF.

J is TRBJ2-3 and V is TRBV11-2; weak D call: TRBD2 (6 bases). The germline V gene has CDR1 SGHAT and CDR2 FQNNGV. V dropped 0 bases and J dropped 2 bases, with 18 bases sitting between them. This CDR3 has 18 residues. The DNA for the CDR3 is TGTGCCAGCAGCTTAGACCCCCGGGACTTAAGGCTCACAGATACGCAGTATTTT. Its translation is CASSLDPRDLRLTDTQYF.

V and J are TRBV28 and TRBJ2-2, with 12 bases lining up with TRBD2. The CDR3 has 17 amino acids. The V gene end was trimmed by 3 bases and the J gene end by 3 bases; junction bases not matched to a gene: 5. CDR1 is MDHEN, CDR2 SYDVKM, per germline. CDR3 sequence: CASSFSLAGGDTGELFF. The CDR3, as DNA: TGTGCCAGCAGTTTCTCTCTAGCGGGAGGGGACACCGGGGAGCTGTTTTTT.

The rearrangement links TRBV2 to TRBJ2-1; the match to TRBD2 covers 10 bases. V gave up 5 bases and J gave up 9 bases; unmatched junction bases: 10. Germline V gives CDR1 SNHLY, CDR2 FYNNEI. This CDR3 spans 15 amino acids. The CDR3 DNA reads as TGTGCCAGCAGTCTCCTAGCGGGAGTACGGGGTGAGCAGTTCTTC. Its protein product is CASSLLAGVRGEQFF.

This chain joins TRBV6-5 and TRBJ2-1; D might be TRBD1 (6 bases). Trimming left V 10 bases short and J 4 bases short, with 17 bases between. Germline loops: CDR1 MNHEY, CDR2 SVGAGI. CDR3 length: 14 residues. The DNA for the CDR3 is TGTGCCATCCGCAGCGGACAGAATTACAATGAGCAGTTCTTC. This translates into CAIRSGQNYNEQFF.

The chain uses TRBV5-4 and TRBJ2-1, with TRBD2 matching 9 bases. Germline CDR1 and CDR2: SGHNT and YYREEE (reference sequence). V shed 4 bases and J 6 bases; nucleotides not matched to a gene: 11. This CDR3 region has 16 residues. The CDR3 spells CASSIGTSTTGNEQFF. In DNA, the CDR3 is TGTGCCAGCAGCATAGGGACTAGCACGACGGGCAATGAGCAGTTCTTC.

This clone occurred once. The genes are TRBV18 and TRBJ1-1; D is undetermined. The CDR3 has 11 amino acids. V shed 3 bases and J shed 3 bases, with 2 bases lying between them. Germline CDR1 and CDR2: KGHSH and LQKENI. In nucleotides, the CDR3 is TGTGCCAGCTCACCCGACACTGAAGCTTTCTTT. Translated: CASSPDTEAFF.

V and J are TRBV19 and TRBJ2-7; 8 bases line up with TRBD2. The trim removed 5 bases at V and 0 bases at J, leaving 9 bases unmatched. Per the germline V gene, CDR1 is LNHDA and CDR2 is SQIVND (reference sequence). The CDR3 has 16 amino acids. The DNA of the CDR3 is TGTGCCAGTAGTCCAGACCGCGGGGGGAACTCCTACGAGCAGTACTTC. Translated, it gives CASSPDRGGNSYEQYF.

This rearrangement joins TRBV28 to TRBJ2-1, with 7 bases that match TRBD2. The germline CDR1 and CDR2 sequences are MDHEN and SYDVKM. V lost 2 bases, J lost 15 bases, and 10 bases stayed unmatched. The CDR3 consists of 13 residues. The CDR3 sequence is CASSLTAGVLWFF. In DNA, the CDR3 is TGTGCCAGCAGTTTAACTGCGGGAGTGCTCTGGTTCTTC.

This chain joins TRBV19 and TRBJ2-1; 7 nucleotides agree with TRBD1. The CDR3 is made up of 13 amino acids. Per the germline V gene, CDR1 is LNHDA and CDR2 is SQIVND (reference sequence). V was clipped by 6 bases and J by 5 bases; unmatched bases: 4. CDR3 sequence: CASRVQGDNEQFF. For the CDR3, the DNA is TGTGCCAGTAGGGTCCAGGGGGACAATGAGCAGTTCTTC.

The V and J genes are TRBV6-5 and TRBJ2-2; TRBD1 is a possible D gene (5 bases). CDR1 is MNHEY, CDR2 SVGAGI, per germline. V lost 10 bases to trimming and J lost 3 bases, with 18 bases between them. The length of the CDR3 is 15 residues. The CDR3 protein is CANIRVEADTGELFF. The CDR3 DNA sequence: TGTGCCAACATCAGGGTGGAAGCCGACACCGGGGAGCTGTTTTTT.

The CDR3 here is CASSLGTSSRETQYF. The DNA of the CDR3 is TGTGCCAGCAGCTTAGGGACTAGCAGCCGGGAGACCCAGTACTTC. The chain is built from TRBV7-4 and TRBJ2-5, with 8 bases identical to TRBD2. CDR3 length equals 15 residues. The V and J ends lost 1 base and 5 bases, in that order; junction bases with no gene match: 6. Germline CDR1 SGHVT, CDR2 SQSDAQ.

This clone was counted once. For the CDR3, the DNA is TGTGCCAGCAGTTCGGGGGGGAGGTATGGCTACACCTTC. This gives the protein CASSSGGRYGYTF. The chain combines TRBV6-5 with TRBJ1-2; TRBD1 might be the D (5 bases). Per the germline V gene, CDR1 is MNHEY and CDR2 is SVGAGI. This CDR3 region has 13 residues. The V end was cut by 4 bases, the J end by 5 bases, with 11 bases between.

The chain joins TRBV15 to TRBJ2-7; 9 positions match TRBD1. CDR3 length: 15 amino acids. Germline values: CDR1 LNHNV, CDR2 YYDKDF (reference sequence). Losses at the gene ends were 0 bases for V and 6 bases for J; bases not matched to a gene: 6. CDR3 nucleotides: TGTGCCACCAGCAGAGATCCCGGGACAGGGTTCGAGCAGTACTTC. It codes for CATSRDPGTGFEQYF. Drawing the rest from reference TRBV15 and TRBJ2-7, the complete variable domain is DAMVIQNPRYQVTQFGKPVTLSCSQTLNHNVMYWYQQKSSQAPKLLFHYYDKDFNNEADTPDNFQSRRPNTSFCFLDIRSPGLGDTAMYLCATSRDPGTGFEQYFGPGTRLTVT.

The chain is built from TRBV28 and TRBJ1-2, with TRBD1 matching over 8 bases. CDR3 size: 14 residues. V shed 4 bases and J 8 bases; nucleotides not matched to a gene: 9. CDR1 is MDHEN, CDR2 SYDVKM, per germline. The CDR3 loop reads CASSSGQAFWGYTF. The CDR3 DNA sequence: TGTGCCAGCAGTTCGGGACAGGCCTTTTGGGGCTACACCTTC.

The chain uses TRBV5-1 and TRBJ2-4, with 8 bases that match TRBD1. Trimming removed 0 bases from V and 7 bases from J; junction bases left unmatched: 0. CDR3 length equals 13 residues. Germline CDR1 reads SGHRS; CDR2 reads YFSETQ. CDR3 sequence (DNA): TGCGCCAGCAGCTTGGGGGACAGGAACATTCAGTACTTC. Translation: CASSLGDRNIQYF. The variable domain in full, completed from reference TRBV5-1 and TRBJ2-4, reads KAGVTQTPRYLIKTRGQQVTLSCSPISGHRSVSWYQQTPGQGLQFLFEYFSETQRNKGNFPGRFSGRQFSNSRSEMNVSTLELGDSALYLCASSLGDRNIQYFGAGTRLSVL.

This chain joins TRBV5-1 and TRBJ2-7; 11 nucleotides match TRBD1. CDR1 and CDR2 from the germline V gene are SGHRS and YFSETQ. This CDR3 region has 15 residues. V shed 0 bases and J 3 bases; nucleotides not matched to a gene: 2. The CDR3 region is CASSLGGTGGYEQYF. The CDR3 DNA follows: TGCGCCAGCAGCTTGGGTGGGACAGGGGGCTACGAGCAGTACTTC.